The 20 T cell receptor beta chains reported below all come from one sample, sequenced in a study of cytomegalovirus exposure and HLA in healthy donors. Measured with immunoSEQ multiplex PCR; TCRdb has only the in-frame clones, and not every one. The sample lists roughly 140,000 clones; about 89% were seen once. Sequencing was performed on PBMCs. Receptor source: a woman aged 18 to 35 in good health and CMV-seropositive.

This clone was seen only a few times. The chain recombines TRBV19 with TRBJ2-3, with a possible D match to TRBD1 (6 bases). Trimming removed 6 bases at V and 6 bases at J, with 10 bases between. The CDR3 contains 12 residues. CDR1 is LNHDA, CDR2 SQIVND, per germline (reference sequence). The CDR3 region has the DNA TGTGCCAGTAGCGACAGGCGGGATACGCAGTATTTT. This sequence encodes CASSDRRDTQYF.

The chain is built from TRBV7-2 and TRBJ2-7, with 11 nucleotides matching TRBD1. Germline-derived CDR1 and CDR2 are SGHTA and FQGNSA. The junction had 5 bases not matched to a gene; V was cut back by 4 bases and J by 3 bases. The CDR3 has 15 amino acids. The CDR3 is CASSSSGTGGYEQYF. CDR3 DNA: TGTGCCAGCAGCTCAAGCGGGACAGGGGGCTACGAGCAGTACTTC.

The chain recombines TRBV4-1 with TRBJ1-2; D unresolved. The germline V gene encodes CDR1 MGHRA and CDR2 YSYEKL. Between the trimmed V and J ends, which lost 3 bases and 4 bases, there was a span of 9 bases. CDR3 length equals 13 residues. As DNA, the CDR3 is TGCGCCAGCAGCCAGGCCTCCCTCTATGGCTACACCTTC. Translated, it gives CASSQASLYGYTF.

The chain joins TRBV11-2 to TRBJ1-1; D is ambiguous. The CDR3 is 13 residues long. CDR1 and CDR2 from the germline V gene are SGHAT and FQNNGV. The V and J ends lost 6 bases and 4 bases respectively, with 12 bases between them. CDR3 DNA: TGTGCCAGCAGTCTGGTGTCGGTCACTGAAGCTTTCTTT. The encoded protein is CASSLVSVTEAFF.

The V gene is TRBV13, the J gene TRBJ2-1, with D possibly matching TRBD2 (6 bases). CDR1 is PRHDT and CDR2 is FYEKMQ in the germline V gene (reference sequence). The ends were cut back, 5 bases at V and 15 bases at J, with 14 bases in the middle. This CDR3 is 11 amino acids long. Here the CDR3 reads CASSHGRRGFF. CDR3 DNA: TGTGCCAGCAGCCATGGGAGGCGGGGGTTCTTC.

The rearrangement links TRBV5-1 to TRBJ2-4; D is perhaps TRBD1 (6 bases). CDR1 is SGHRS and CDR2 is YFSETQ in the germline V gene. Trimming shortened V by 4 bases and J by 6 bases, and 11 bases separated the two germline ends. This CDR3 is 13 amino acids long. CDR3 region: CASSTGHLNIQYF. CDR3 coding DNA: TGCGCCAGCAGCACGGGACACCTAAACATTCAGTACTTC.

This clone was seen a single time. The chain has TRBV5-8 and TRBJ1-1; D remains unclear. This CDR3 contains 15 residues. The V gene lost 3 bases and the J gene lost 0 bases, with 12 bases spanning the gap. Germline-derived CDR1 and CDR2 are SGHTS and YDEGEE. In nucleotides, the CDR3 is TGTGCCAGCAGCTCACTGGCGGTGATGAACACTGAAGCTTTCTTT. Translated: CASSSLAVMNTEAFF.

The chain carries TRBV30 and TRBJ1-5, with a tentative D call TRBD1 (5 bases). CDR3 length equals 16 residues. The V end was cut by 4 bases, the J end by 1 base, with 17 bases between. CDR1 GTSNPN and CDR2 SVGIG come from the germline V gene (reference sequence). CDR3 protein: CAWNYGQGGSNQPQHF. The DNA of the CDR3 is TGTGCCTGGAATTACGGGCAGGGAGGAAGCAATCAGCCCCAGCATTTT. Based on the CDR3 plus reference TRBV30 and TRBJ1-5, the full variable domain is SQTIHQWPATLVQPVGSPLSLECTVEGTSNPNLYWYRQAAGRGLQLLFYSVGIGQISSEVPQNLSASRPQDRQFILSSKKLLLSDSGFYLCAWNYGQGGSNQPQHFGDGTRLSIL.

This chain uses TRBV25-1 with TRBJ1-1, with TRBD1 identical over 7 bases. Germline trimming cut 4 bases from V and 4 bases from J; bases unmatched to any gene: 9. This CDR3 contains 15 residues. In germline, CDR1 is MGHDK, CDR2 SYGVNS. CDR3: CASSAWDRASTEAFF. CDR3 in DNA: TGTGCCAGCAGTGCATGGGACAGAGCCTCCACTGAAGCTTTCTTT.

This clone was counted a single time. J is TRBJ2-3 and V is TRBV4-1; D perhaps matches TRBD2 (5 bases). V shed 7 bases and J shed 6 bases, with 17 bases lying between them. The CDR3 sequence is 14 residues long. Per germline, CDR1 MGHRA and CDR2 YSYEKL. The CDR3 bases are TGCGCCAGCACCCAGGACTCGACCAAGGATACGCAGTATTTT. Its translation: CASTQDSTKDTQYF.

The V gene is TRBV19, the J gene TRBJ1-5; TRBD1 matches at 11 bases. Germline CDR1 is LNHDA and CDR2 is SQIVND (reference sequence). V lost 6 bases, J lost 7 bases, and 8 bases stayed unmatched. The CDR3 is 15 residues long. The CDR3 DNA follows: TGTGCCAGTAGGCGGACAGGGGGCGCCGAACAGCCCCAGCATTTT. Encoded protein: CASRRTGGAEQPQHF.

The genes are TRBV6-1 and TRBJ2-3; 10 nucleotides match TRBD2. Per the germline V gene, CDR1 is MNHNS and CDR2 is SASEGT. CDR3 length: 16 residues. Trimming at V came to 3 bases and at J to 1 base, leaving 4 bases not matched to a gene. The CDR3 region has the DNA TGTGCCAGCAGTGACCGCGGACTAGCGGGCACAGATACGCAGTATTTT. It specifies CASSDRGLAGTDTQYF.

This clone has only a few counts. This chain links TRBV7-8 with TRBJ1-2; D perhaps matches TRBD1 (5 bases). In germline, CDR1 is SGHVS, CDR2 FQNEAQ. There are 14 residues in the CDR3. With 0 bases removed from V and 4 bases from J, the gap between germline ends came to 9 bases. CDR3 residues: CASSLAGGVYGYTF. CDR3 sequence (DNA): TGTGCCAGCAGCTTAGCCGGGGGTGTCTATGGCTACACCTTC.

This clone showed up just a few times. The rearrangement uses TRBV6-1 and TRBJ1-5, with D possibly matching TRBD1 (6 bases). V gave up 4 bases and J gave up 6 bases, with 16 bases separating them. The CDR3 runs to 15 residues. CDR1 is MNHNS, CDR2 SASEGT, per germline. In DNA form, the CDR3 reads TGTGCCAGCAGTGTACAGGGCGTTTGGGGTCAGCCCCAGCATTTT. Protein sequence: CASSVQGVWGQPQHF.

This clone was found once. As DNA, the CDR3 is TGTGCCAGTAGTATCCCGGGAGGGGGCTACAATGAGCAGTTCTTC. Translated: CASSIPGGGYNEQFF. This chain joins TRBV19 and TRBJ2-1; 8 bases line up with TRBD2. J was trimmed by 3 bases and V by 3 bases; bases with no gene match: 4. The length of the CDR3 is 15 residues. CDR1 is LNHDA and CDR2 is SQIVND in the germline V gene (reference sequence).

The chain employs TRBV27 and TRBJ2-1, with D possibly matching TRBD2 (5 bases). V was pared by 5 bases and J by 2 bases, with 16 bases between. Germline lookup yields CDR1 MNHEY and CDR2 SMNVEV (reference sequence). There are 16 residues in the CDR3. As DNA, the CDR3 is TGTGCCAGCAGTCTCTTAACCCGGGGTCCCTACAATGAGCAGTTCTTC. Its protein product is CASSLLTRGPYNEQFF.

CDR3 sequence: CASSLGQGSREQYF. The DNA of the CDR3 is TGTGCCAGCTCACTCGGACAGGGATCCCGCGAGCAGTACTTC. V usage is TRBV18 and J usage is TRBJ2-7; 8 bases are a match to TRBD1. The germline V gene has CDR1 KGHSH and CDR2 LQKENI. J was trimmed by 6 bases and V by 4 bases; bases with no gene match: 8. The CDR3 is 14 residues long.

The CDR3 bases are TGTGCCAGCAGACACGGACTAGCGGGGAGCACAGATACGCAGTATTTT. Amino acids: CASRHGLAGSTDTQYF. The chain recombines TRBV4-2 with TRBJ2-3, with 12 positions matching TRBD2. V trimming: 6 bases; J trimming: 0 bases; junction bases outside the gene matches: 4. The germline V gene has CDR1 LGHNA and CDR2 YNFKEQ. The CDR3 length is 16 residues.

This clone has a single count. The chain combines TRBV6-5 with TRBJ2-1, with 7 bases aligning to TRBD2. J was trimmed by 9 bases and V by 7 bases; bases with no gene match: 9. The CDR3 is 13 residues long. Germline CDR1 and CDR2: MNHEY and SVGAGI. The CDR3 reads CASTPARGGEQFF. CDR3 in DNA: TGTGCCAGCACCCCTGCGCGCGGGGGTGAGCAGTTCTTC.

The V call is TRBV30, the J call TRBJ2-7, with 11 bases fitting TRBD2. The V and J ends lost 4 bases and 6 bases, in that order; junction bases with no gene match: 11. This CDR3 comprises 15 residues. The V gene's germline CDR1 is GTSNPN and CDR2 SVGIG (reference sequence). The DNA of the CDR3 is TGTGCCTGGATTAGCGGGAGGGGAAGACGGGGCGAGCAGTACTTC. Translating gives CAWISGRGRRGEQYF.